These 27 T cell receptor beta chains share one sample of origin, sequenced in a study of shared clonotypes between healthy human individuals. Sequencing used immunoSEQ multiplex PCR; TCRdb keeps in-frame clones, though not all of them. The data show 2 million to 2.5 million clones, with about 94% seen just once and over 0.1% held by the top ten. Specimen: naive CD4+ T cells sorted from blood. The subset: CD45RA+ positively selected. These receptors were obtained from a man between 18 and 35 years old in good health.

This clone occurred once. This sequence joins TRBV5-1 and TRBJ2-7, with a tentative D call TRBD1 (5 bases). Germline CDR1 SGHRS, CDR2 YFSETQ. Trimming removed 5 bases at V and 3 bases at J, with 21 bases between. This CDR3 is 16 amino acids long. CDR3 sequence reads: CASSRAQTTGYYEQYF. The CDR3 DNA follows: TGCGCCAGCAGTCGAGCCCAAACAACAGGTTACTACGAGCAGTACTTC. The full variable domain, rest sourced from reference TRBV5-1 and TRBJ2-7, is KAGVTQTPRYLIKTRGQQVTLSCSPISGHRSVSWYQQTPGQGLQFLFEYFSETQRNKGNFPGRFSGRQFSNSRSEMNVSTLELGDSALYLCASSRAQTTGYYEQYFGPGTRLTVT.

Turning to this clone: Other DNA sequences from this sample encode an identical CDR3 as well. This rearrangement joins TRBV18 to TRBJ2-5; tentative D call: TRBD1 (6 bases). The germline CDR1 and CDR2 sequences are KGHSH and LQKENI. CDR3 size: 13 residues. V was cut by 0 bases and J by 5 bases, with 7 bases left in between. CDR3 loop: CASSPPGAETQYF. The CDR3 DNA is TGTGCCAGCTCACCACCGGGGGCGGAGACCCAGTACTTC.

Remarks on this clone: This CDR3 is also generated by other DNA sequences in the sample. The CDR3 spells CASSLDRVDYGYTF. The CDR3 bases are TGCGCCAGCAGCTTGGACAGGGTGGATTATGGCTACACCTTC. The V call is TRBV5-1, the J call TRBJ1-2; maybe TRBD1 (6 bases). The V gene's germline CDR1 is SGHRS and CDR2 YFSETQ. The length of the CDR3 is 14 residues. V was trimmed by 0 bases and J by 5 bases, leaving 11 bases between them.

The rearrangement joins TRBV18 to TRBJ2-7; D is possibly TRBD1 (6 bases). The CDR3 extends over 15 amino acids. Trimming removed 2 bases from V and 0 bases from J, with 11 bases in between. CDR1 and CDR2 from the germline V gene are KGHSH and LQKENI. For the CDR3, the DNA is TGTGCCAGCTCACCAGCACAGGGACACTCCTACGAGCAGTACTTC. Amino acid sequence: CASSPAQGHSYEQYF.

J is TRBJ2-7 and V is TRBV30; D is undetermined. The CDR3 is 14 amino acids. Germline-derived CDR1 and CDR2 are GTSNPN and SVGIG (reference sequence). Trimming took 0 bases from V and 1 from J, leaving 10 bases between them. CDR3: CAWSVWPNSYEQYF. In nucleotides, the CDR3 is TGTGCCTGGAGTGTCTGGCCCAATTCCTACGAGCAGTACTTC. The whole variable domain, remainder taken from reference TRBV30 and TRBJ2-7, is SQTIHQWPATLVQPVGSPLSLECTVEGTSNPNLYWYRQAAGRGLQLLFYSVGIGQISSEVPQNLSASRPQDRQFILSSKKLLLSDSGFYLCAWSVWPNSYEQYFGPGTRLTVT.

This clone has a single count. V is TRBV30 and J is TRBJ1-1; D ambiguous. V was pared by 0 bases and J by 8 bases, with 10 bases between. Germline V CDR1 and CDR2: GTSNPN, SVGIG (reference sequence). The CDR3 extends over 12 amino acids. CDR3 loop: CAWSVVPTEAFF. The CDR3 nucleotides read TGTGCCTGGAGTGTGGTGCCAACAGAAGCTTTCTTT.

The chain carries TRBV19 and TRBJ2-3; D gene unclear. With 4 bases removed from V and 2 bases from J, the gap between germline ends came to 10 bases. The CDR3 consists of 14 residues. Germline V gives CDR1 LNHDA, CDR2 SQIVND (reference sequence). The CDR3 reads CASSSRQITDTQYF. The CDR3 nucleotides read TGTGCCAGTAGTAGTAGGCAGATCACAGATACGCAGTATTTT. Looking up the rest from reference TRBV19 and TRBJ2-3 gives the full variable domain: DGGITQSPKYLFRKEGQNVTLSCEQNLNHDAMYWYRQDPGQGLRLIYYSQIVNDFQKGDIAEGYSVSREKKESFPLTVTSAQKNPTAFYLCASSSRQITDTQYFGPGTRLTVL.

Comments on this clone: At the DNA level, this CDR3 is encoded by other sequences in the same sample as well. The genes are TRBV5-1 and TRBJ2-3, with 7 bases that match TRBD1. Germline V gene data show CDR1 as SGHRS and CDR2 as YFSETQ. The CDR3 is 16 residues long. Germline trimming cut 0 bases from V and 4 bases from J; bases unmatched to any gene: 8. This CDR3 reads CASSLGGTGVPDTQYF. The CDR3 nucleotides are TGCGCCAGCAGCTTGGGGGGAACAGGGGTCCCAGATACGCAGTATTTT.

The V and J genes are TRBV28 and TRBJ2-1; D could derive from TRBD1 or TRBD2 (6 bases each). The CDR3 is 16 amino acids. Germline CDR1 is MDHEN and CDR2 is SYDVKM. V was trimmed by 5 bases and J by 9 bases, leaving 23 bases between them. This chain's CDR3 is CASSPGGGYRGIEQFF. The CDR3 bases are TGTGCCAGCAGTCCGGGTGGAGGGTATAGGGGGATTGAGCAGTTCTTC. The entire variable domain, with the rest obtained from reference TRBV28 and TRBJ2-1, is as follows: DVKVTQSSRYLVKRTGEKVFLECVQDMDHENMFWYRQDPGLGLRLIYFSYDVKMKEKGDIPEGYSVSREKKERFSLILESASTNQTSMYLCASSPGGGYRGIEQFFGPGTRLTVL.

The rearrangement uses TRBV7-6 and TRBJ2-7; 9 bases match TRBD1. The J segment lost 3 bases and the V segment lost 5 bases, leaving 5 bases of the junction unmatched. The CDR3 contains 14 residues. Germline loops: CDR1 SGHVS, CDR2 FNYEAQ. This chain's CDR3 is CASSGGQGLYEQYF. CDR3 nucleotide sequence: TGTGCCAGCAGCGGGGGACAGGGTCTCTACGAGCAGTACTTC.

This clone was recorded only once. The chain combines TRBV19 with TRBJ2-7; D is perhaps TRBD2 (6 bases). From germline, CDR1 is LNHDA and CDR2 SQIVND (reference sequence). This CDR3 is 13 amino acids long. V dropped 5 bases and J dropped 7 bases, with 15 bases sitting between them. The CDR3 nucleotides are TGTGCCAGTAGTTCCGGGACTTTCGGGGAGCAGTACTTC. Its protein product is CASSSGTFGEQYF. The complete variable domain, with remaining parts taken from reference TRBV19 and TRBJ2-7, reads DGGITQSPKYLFRKEGQNVTLSCEQNLNHDAMYWYRQDPGQGLRLIYYSQIVNDFQKGDIAEGYSVSREKKESFPLTVTSAQKNPTAFYLCASSSGTFGEQYFGPGTRLTVT.

The chain employs TRBV30 and TRBJ2-2; a weak D match, TRBD1 (7 bases). The germline CDR1 and CDR2 sequences are GTSNPN and SVGIG (reference sequence). V lost 2 bases, J lost 7 bases, and 8 bases lay in between. The CDR3 spans 12 residues. The CDR3 DNA sequence: TGTGCCTGGAGTCAGGGGGGCGGGGAGCTGTTTTTT. The encoded protein is CAWSQGGGELFF. The entire variable domain, with the rest obtained from reference TRBV30 and TRBJ2-2, is as follows: SQTIHQWPATLVQPVGSPLSLECTVEGTSNPNLYWYRQAAGRGLQLLFYSVGIGQISSEVPQNLSASRPQDRQFILSSKKLLLSDSGFYLCAWSQGGGELFFGEGSRLTVL.

The chain uses TRBV28 and TRBJ1-5; D is unclear. The germline CDR1 and CDR2 sequences are MDHEN and SYDVKM. The V and J ends lost 1 base and 3 bases respectively, with 7 bases between them. This CDR3 has 14 residues. CDR3 nucleotide sequence: TGTGCCAGCAGTTTATCGGTGGACAATCAGCCCCAGCATTTT. Its translation is CASSLSVDNQPQHF.

The chain is built from TRBV7-9 and TRBJ1-2, with D unclear. The V gene's germline CDR1 is SEHNR and CDR2 FQNEAQ (reference sequence). V was cut by 5 bases and J by 1 base, with 14 bases left in between. There are 15 residues in the CDR3. The CDR3 DNA sequence: TGTGCCAGCAGCGGTAGGACGGCGAGTAACTATGGCTACACCTTC. Its protein is CASSGRTASNYGYTF.

This chain links TRBV30 with TRBJ1-2; TRBD1 is a possible D gene (5 bases). The CDR3 spans 17 residues. V was trimmed by 2 bases and J by 8 bases, leaving 27 bases between them. The germline V gene encodes CDR1 GTSNPN and CDR2 SVGIG (reference sequence). DNA for the CDR3: TGTGCCTGGAGTTCCCACAGGACCGCTGGATTAACTAAGGGCTACACCTTC. Its protein product is CAWSSHRTAGLTKGYTF.

The rearrangement joins TRBV29-1 to TRBJ1-2; 10 positions match TRBD1. The germline gives CDR1 SQVTM, CDR2 ANQGSEA. The V and J ends lost 2 bases and 8 bases, in that order; junction bases with no gene match: 14. The CDR3 spans 16 residues. CDR3 residues: CSVELLPWTGGRGYTF. CDR3 nucleotide sequence: TGCAGCGTTGAACTCCTCCCTTGGACAGGGGGTCGAGGCTACACCTTC.

The V gene is TRBV11-3, the J gene TRBJ2-7; no firm D call. The CDR3 runs to 12 residues. Looked up from germline, CDR1 is SGHNT and CDR2 is YENEEA. Trimming left V 1 base short and J 9 bases short, with 10 bases between. The CDR3 nucleotides are TGTGCCAGCAGCTTAGGCCCCTCAGTGCAGTACTTC. Amino acids: CASSLGPSVQYF.

About this clone itself: At the DNA level, this CDR3 is encoded by other sequences in the same sample as well. The chain employs TRBV11-2 and TRBJ1-3; D is possibly TRBD1 (6 bases). Germline CDR1 is SGHAT and CDR2 is FQNNGV. V gave up 4 bases and J gave up 4 bases, with 8 bases separating them. The CDR3 is 13 residues long. CDR3 nucleotides: TGTGCCAGCAGCTCCGACAGGGGAAACACCATATATTTT. It is translated as CASSSDRGNTIYF.

V and J are TRBV19 and TRBJ2-7; 7 bases fit TRBD2. J gave up 3 bases and V 3 bases, and 8 bases lay outside the gene matches. Germline V gene data show CDR1 as LNHDA and CDR2 as SQIVND (reference sequence). The CDR3 totals 15 residues. The CDR3 spells CASSIGGSKGYEQYF. The CDR3 DNA reads TGTGCCAGTAGTATCGGCGGGAGTAAGGGCTACGAGCAGTACTTC.

This clone was counted once. The V and J genes are TRBV30 and TRBJ1-4; 8 positions agree with TRBD1. The germline CDR1 and CDR2 sequences are GTSNPN and SVGIG (reference sequence). V gave up 4 bases and J gave up 6 bases; unmatched junction bases: 13. CDR3 size: 16 residues. The CDR3 DNA reads as TGTGCCTGGAACAGGGGGAGCCGGGCTAACGATGAAAAACTGTTTTTT. Protein sequence: CAWNRGSRANDEKLFF.

The V call is TRBV11-2, the J call TRBJ2-6, with 11 nucleotides matching TRBD2. After removal of 5 bases from V and 0 bases from J, the junction contained 9 bases not matched to a gene. Germline V gene data show CDR1 as SGHAT and CDR2 as FQNNGV. This CDR3 is 19 amino acids long. The CDR3, as DNA: TGTGCCAGCAGCCTCGGGGCTAGCGGGAGGATCTCTGGGGCCAACGTCCTGACTTTC. Its protein product is CASSLGASGRISGANVLTF. Based on the CDR3 plus reference TRBV11-2 and TRBJ2-6, the full variable domain is EAGVAQSPRYKIIEKRQSVAFWCNPISGHATLYWYQQILGQGPKLLIQFQNNGVVDDSQLPKDRFSAERLKGVDSTLKIQPAKLEDSAVYLCASSLGASGRISGANVLTFGAGSRLTVL.

V usage is TRBV2 and J usage is TRBJ1-1; D gene uncertain. The length of the CDR3 is 15 residues. Trimming shortened V by 2 bases and J by 0 bases, and 10 bases separated the two germline ends. The germline gives CDR1 SNHLY, CDR2 FYNNEI. The CDR3 spells CASSEPGLMNTEAFF. The DNA for the CDR3 is TGTGCCAGCAGTGAACCAGGCCTGATGAACACTGAAGCTTTCTTT.

This clone has just one count. The gene calls are TRBV5-4 and TRBJ2-5, with TRBD2 identical over 7 bases. With 6 bases clipped from V and 2 bases from J, the junction kept 4 bases outside the gene matches. The CDR3 runs to 13 residues. Germline V gene sequence: CDR1 SGHNT, CDR2 YYREEE (reference sequence). In DNA, the CDR3 is TGTGCCAGCACCGAAGCGGGGCAAGAGACCCAGTACTTC. Amino acid sequence: CASTEAGQETQYF. Full variable domain (outside the CDR3, taken from reference TRBV5-4 and TRBJ2-5): ETGVTQSPTHLIKTRGQQVTLRCSSQSGHNTVSWYQQALGQGPQFIFQYYREEENGRGNFPPRFSGLQFPNYSSELNVNALELDDSALYLCASTEAGQETQYFGPGTRLLVL.

This chain links TRBV6-5 with TRBJ2-2; D might be TRBD1 (6 bases). Trimming removed 2 bases at V and 0 bases at J, with 10 bases between. CDR1 and CDR2 (germline): MNHEY, SVGAGI. This CDR3 has 16 residues. The CDR3 is CASSYGQGSNTGELFF. The CDR3 DNA reads TGTGCCAGCAGTTACGGGCAGGGGTCGAACACCGGGGAGCTGTTTTTT.

V usage is TRBV7-2 and J usage is TRBJ1-5; D unresolved. V was clipped by 5 bases and J by 3 bases, with 11 bases between them. The germline V gene has CDR1 SGHTA and CDR2 FQGNSA. The CDR3 sequence is 14 residues long. The CDR3 DNA reads as TGTGCCAGCAGCCGCGACGGGGTCAATCAGCCCCAGCATTTT. Translation gives CASSRDGVNQPQHF.

This sequence joins TRBV6-6 and TRBJ1-4; D not certain. Trimming removed 6 bases from V and 8 bases from J, with 7 bases in between. CDR1 is MNHNY, CDR2 SVGAGI, per germline (reference sequence). The CDR3 sequence is 11 residues long. CDR3 residues: CASRVREKLFF. The DNA of the CDR3 is TGTGCCAGCAGGGTGCGGGAAAAACTGTTTTTT.

The chain joins TRBV18 to TRBJ2-7, with D perhaps matching TRBD1 (6 bases). The CDR3 spans 15 residues. The V end was cut by 3 bases, the J end by 2 bases, with 14 bases between. Looked up from germline, CDR1 is KGHSH and CDR2 is LQKENI. The CDR3 here is CASSPGQTLTYEQYF. The CDR3 region has the DNA TGTGCCAGCTCACCCGGACAGACCCTTACCTACGAGCAGTACTTC. Full variable domain (rest looked up from reference TRBV18 and TRBJ2-7): NAGVMQNPRHLVRRRGQEARLRCSPMKGHSHVYWYRQLPEEGLKFMVYLQKENIIDESGMPKERFSAEFPKEGPSILRIQQVVRGDSAAYFCASSPGQTLTYEQYFGPGTRLTVT.